This TCR beta chain was identified in a study of T cells after yellow fever vaccination. Across the study: Some fractions had low cell numbers, and these were prepared with SMART-Seq v4 Ultra Low Input. Study-level results: Almost all vaccine-responding clonotypes went undetected in sorted memory subsets on day 0. Subsequent booster samples again held most clones from primary vaccination (under 98% CD4, approximately 86% CD8). Though it reached lower strength, the secondary response hit its peak faster, day 5 versus 15.

TCRdb called the 5' RACE reads again in MiXCR, with one record for every CDR3 protein. This table holds roughly 30,000 distinct CDR3 sequences, about 6% found once. V lost 5 bases, J lost 0 bases, and 5 bases lay in between. Germline CDR1 and CDR2: MRHNA and SNTAGT. CDR3 length: 14 amino acids. This clonotype was counted many times. The receptor was derived from a young man who received the YFV17D yellow fever vaccine. V usage is TRBV6-4 and J usage is TRBJ2-6; no firm D call. The sample consisted of PBMCs, either bulk or a sorted T-cell subset (CD4+, CD8+, memory, or dextramer-sorted; not recorded which), taken on the day of the yellow fever booster vaccination. The CDR3 DNA is TGTGCCAGCAGTCCCGTCTCTGGGGCCAACGTCCTGACTTTC. Encoded protein: CASSPVSGANVLTF.